This TCR beta chain stems from a study of molecular identifiers for immune sequencing clone quantification. Study-level background: Split five ways in replicates, RNA from roughly 20,000 or 100,000 naive CD8 cells had four portions sequenced. Study conclusions and caveats: Spike-in Jurkat TCR RNA from a single cell reportedly registered among approximately 900,000 naive cells.

Germline V gene lookup returns CDR1 SQVTM and CDR2 ANQGSEA. The CDR3 runs 13 residues. In preparing bulk TCR libraries, previously described methods and listed TCR primers were used. TCRdb passed the PCR reads through MiXCR, listing each CDR3 protein once. Of fewer than 350,000 distinct CDR3 sequences in the sample, about 23% were seen once. Concerning this clonotype itself: Its antigen is undetermined. A clone one base away is much larger, so this may be a read error.

Researchers sorted naive CD8 T cells as cells that were CD8+CD4-CCR7+CD45RA+. The V and J genes are TRBV29-1 and TRBJ1-4; TRBD1 matches at 7 bases. The clonotype originates from a human donor in good health. Some libraries in this study had Jurkat cell RNA spiked in. The specimen was naive CD8+ T cells from blood, with Jurkat cell RNA spiked in. Regarding subset: FACS-sorted CD8+CD4-CCR7+CD45RA+ naive T cells. The CDR3 reads CSVFRGPDEKPFF. CDR3 coding DNA: TGCAGCGTGTTTAGGGGGCCGGATGAAAAACCGTTTTTT.